The 14 T cell receptor beta chains given below trace back to one sample, sequenced in a study of human T cells and chemical hapten exposure. Time point given: patch test 1, 2 weeks after DPC sensitization. Indicated treatment: therapeutic diphenylcyclopropenone sensitization with weekly scalp DPC. Via MiXCR, TCRdb re-called the RACE reads, giving one row per CDR3 protein. The sample holds roughly 360,000 distinct CDR3 sequences, 4.8% seen once. The material sequenced was whole blood, taken in connection with sensitization to the hapten diphenylcyclopropenone (DPC). These receptors originate from a woman in her 50s with alopecia areata. Some clones in this sample may be carry-over from other donors' samples.

In this sample, this clonotype turned up many times. The chain carries TRBV2 and TRBJ1-2; D unclear. V lost 3 bases to trimming and J lost 8 bases, with 16 bases between them. CDR1 SNHLY and CDR2 FYNNEI come from the germline V gene. The CDR3 sequence is 14 residues long. As DNA, the CDR3 is TGTGCCAGCAGTGAGGTCCTTACCAAGCGGGGCTACACCTTC. Protein: CASSEVLTKRGYTF.

This clonotype was recorded a few times. V is TRBV6-2 or TRBV6-3 and J is TRBJ2-6; no clear D gene. In germline, CDR1 is MNHEY, CDR2 SVGEGT. The CDR3 consists of 14 residues. V lost 7 bases and J 1 base, leaving 8 bases between the germline ends. CDR3 sequence: CASTRMSGANVLTF. CDR3 in DNA: TGTGCCAGCACTAGGATGTCTGGGGCCAACGTCCTGACTTTC.

This clonotype has more than one count but fewer than ten. J is TRBJ2-2 and V is TRBV29-1; D is unclear. The CDR3 runs 12 residues. The germline gives CDR1 SQVTM, CDR2 ANQGSEA. V gave up 8 bases and J gave up 0 bases, with 7 bases separating them. The CDR3: CSSTANTGELFF. The CDR3 DNA is TGCAGCTCAACTGCGAACACCGGGGAGCTGTTTTTT.

This clonotype was seen more than once but under ten times. This chain uses TRBV29-1 with TRBJ2-7; tentatively, D is TRBD1 (5 bases). V shed 0 bases and J shed 3 bases, with 9 bases lying between them. CDR1 and CDR2 (germline): SQVTM, ANQGSEA. CDR3 length: 13 residues. This CDR3 reads CSVEEGPDYEQYF. The CDR3 DNA reads TGCAGCGTTGAAGAGGGGCCTGACTACGAGCAGTACTTC.

This clonotype was counted at least ten times. The chain combines TRBV14 with TRBJ1-6; no clear D gene. CDR1 and CDR2 from the germline V gene are SGHDN and FVKESK. The CDR3 totals 13 residues. Trimming took 4 bases from V and 10 from J, leaving 11 bases between them. CDR3 loop: CASSPPGVSPLHF. CDR3 bases: TGTGCCAGCAGCCCGCCCGGGGTGTCACCCCTCCACTTT.

This clonotype was counted a few times. The chain is built from TRBV12-5 and TRBJ2-5; TRBD1 matches 7 bases. In germline, CDR1 is LGHNT, CDR2 FRNRAP. This CDR3 comprises 17 residues. The V segment lost 2 bases and the J segment 2 bases; nucleotides outside the gene matches: 11. This chain's CDR3 is CASGLSPPQGRQETQYF. The CDR3 region has the DNA TGTGCTAGTGGTTTGTCCCCACCACAGGGGAGACAAGAGACCCAGTACTTC. Full variable domain (missing parts from reference TRBV12-5 and TRBJ2-5): DARVTQTPRHKVTEMGQEVTMRCQPILGHNTVFWYRQTMMQGLELLAYFRNRAPLDDSGMPKDRFSAEMPDATLATLKIQPSEPRDSAVYFCASGLSPPQGRQETQYFGPGTRLLVL.

There are many counts of this clonotype. The chain uses TRBV12-3 or TRBV12-4 and TRBJ1-2, with 7 nucleotides matching TRBD1. The CDR3 is made up of 15 amino acids. V lost 5 bases, J lost 3 bases, and 9 bases stayed unmatched. As DNA, the CDR3 is TGTGCCAGCAGTCCGCGACCGGGACAGCACTATGGCTACACCTTC. Amino acid sequence: CASSPRPGQHYGYTF.

This clonotype was found many times. V gene TRBV28 combines with J gene TRBJ1-1; D gene unclear. Germline V gene sequence: CDR1 MDHEN, CDR2 SYDVKM. This CDR3 region has 16 residues. Trimming left V 3 bases short and J 1 base short, with 15 bases between. In DNA form, the CDR3 reads TGTGCCAGCAGTTTTGCCCCCGGGCCCCCGAACACTGAAGCTTTCTTT. It translates to CASSFAPGPPNTEAFF. The whole variable domain, remainder taken from reference TRBV28 and TRBJ1-1, is DVKVTQSSRYLVKRTGEKVFLECVQDMDHENMFWYRQDPGLGLRLIYFSYDVKMKEKGDIPEGYSVSREKKERFSLILESASTNQTSMYLCASSFAPGPPNTEAFFGQGTRLTVV.

The chain recombines TRBV3-1 with TRBJ1-3, with a tentative D call TRBD1 (5 bases). Germline CDR1 LGHDT, CDR2 YNNKEL (reference sequence). Trimming removed 1 base at V and 8 bases at J, with 9 bases between. CDR3 size: 13 residues. CDR3 amino acids: CASSQAQGHTIYF. CDR3 DNA sequence: TGTGCCAGCAGCCAAGCCCAGGGCCACACCATATATTTT. Variable domain in full (rest from reference TRBV3-1 and TRBJ1-3): DTAVSQTPKYLVTQMGNDKSIKCEQNLGHDTMYWYKQDSKKFLKIMFSYNNKELIINETVPNRFSPKSPDKAHLNLHINSLELGDSAVYFCASSQAQGHTIYFGEGSWLTVV.

This clonotype was seen repeatedly, ten times or more. The chain recombines TRBV6-1 with TRBJ1-1, with D possibly TRBD1 on 5 matching bases. Germline CDR1 MNHNS, CDR2 SASEGT. The ends were cut back, 5 bases at V and 2 bases at J, with 15 bases in the middle. The CDR3 sequence is 15 residues long. The CDR3, as DNA: TGTGCCAGCAGTTATCAAACGGACATCAACACTGAAGCTTTCTTT. Its protein is CASSYQTDINTEAFF.

This clonotype was seen repeatedly, ten times or more. CDR3 coding DNA: TGTGCCAGCAGCAAGGACGGGTACGATGAGCAGTTCTTC. Its protein product is CASSKDGYDEQFF. The rearrangement uses TRBV11-2 and TRBJ2-1; D is unresolved. Per the germline V gene, CDR1 is SGHAT and CDR2 is FQNNGV. Trimming left V 5 bases short and J 8 bases short, with 13 bases between. This CDR3 is 13 amino acids long.

In its sample, this clonotype was seen many times. The chain links TRBV12-3 or TRBV12-4 to TRBJ2-1, with 8 bases lining up with TRBD2. J lost 2 bases, V lost 4 bases, and 4 bases had no gene match. The CDR3 length is 15 residues. CDR3 nucleotide sequence: TGTGCCAGCAGTTCAGAACTAGCGGCCTACAATGAGCAGTTCTTC. It is translated as CASSSELAAYNEQFF.

The sample holds many counts of this clonotype. The chain is built from TRBV10-3 and TRBJ2-3; D unclear. Trimming removed 7 bases at V and 2 bases at J, with 7 bases between. The CDR3 has 12 amino acids. Germline V lookup: CDR1 ENHRY, CDR2 SYGVKD. The CDR3 sequence is CAIMSITDTQYF. Here the CDR3 DNA reads TGTGCCATCATGAGCATCACAGATACGCAGTATTTT.

This rearrangement joins TRBV12-3 or TRBV12-4 to TRBJ1-5, with 7 bases aligning to TRBD1. Trimming at V came to 5 bases and at J to 3 bases, leaving 13 bases not matched to a gene. The CDR3 is made up of 17 amino acids. CDR3 bases: TGTGCCAGCAGTCCCGCCGGAGGGGGCGTCGACAATCAGCCCCAGCATTTT. Translated, it gives CASSPAGGGVDNQPQHF.